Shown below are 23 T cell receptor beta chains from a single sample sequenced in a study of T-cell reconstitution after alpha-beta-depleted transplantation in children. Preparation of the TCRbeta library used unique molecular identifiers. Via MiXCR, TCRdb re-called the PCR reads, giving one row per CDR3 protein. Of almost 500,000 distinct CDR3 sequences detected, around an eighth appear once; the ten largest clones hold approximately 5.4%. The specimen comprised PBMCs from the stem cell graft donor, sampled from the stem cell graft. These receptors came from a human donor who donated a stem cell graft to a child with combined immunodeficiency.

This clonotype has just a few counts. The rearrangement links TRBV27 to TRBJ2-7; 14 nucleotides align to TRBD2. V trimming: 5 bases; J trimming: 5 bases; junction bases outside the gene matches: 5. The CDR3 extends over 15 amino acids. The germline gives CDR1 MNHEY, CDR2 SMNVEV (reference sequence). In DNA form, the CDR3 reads TGTGCCAGCAGTAGAAGGGGACTAGCGGGAGACGAGCAGTACTTC. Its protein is CASSRRGLAGDEQYF.

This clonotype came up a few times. CDR3 residues: CASSSLPGLPQYF. The CDR3 DNA sequence: TGCGCCAGCAGCTCCCTACCGGGGCTGCCGCAGTATTTT. The V gene is TRBV5-1, the J gene TRBJ2-3; D possibly matches TRBD1 or TRBD2 (5 bases each). This CDR3 region has 13 residues. Germline V CDR1 and CDR2: SGHRS, YFSETQ. V gave up 3 bases and J gave up 10 bases, with 15 bases separating them.

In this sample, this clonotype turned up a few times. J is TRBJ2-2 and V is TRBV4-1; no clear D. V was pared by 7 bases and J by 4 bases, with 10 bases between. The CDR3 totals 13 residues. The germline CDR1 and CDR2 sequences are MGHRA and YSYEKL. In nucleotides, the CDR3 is TGCGCCAGCATAGGTCCCGGCACCGGGGAGCTGTTTTTT. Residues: CASIGPGTGELFF.

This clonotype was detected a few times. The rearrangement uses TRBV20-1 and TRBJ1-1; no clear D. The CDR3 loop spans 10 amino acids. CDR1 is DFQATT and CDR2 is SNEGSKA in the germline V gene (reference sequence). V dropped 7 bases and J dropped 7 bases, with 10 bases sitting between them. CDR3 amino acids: CSVPGNEAFF. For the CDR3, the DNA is TGCAGTGTTCCGGGGAATGAAGCTTTCTTT.

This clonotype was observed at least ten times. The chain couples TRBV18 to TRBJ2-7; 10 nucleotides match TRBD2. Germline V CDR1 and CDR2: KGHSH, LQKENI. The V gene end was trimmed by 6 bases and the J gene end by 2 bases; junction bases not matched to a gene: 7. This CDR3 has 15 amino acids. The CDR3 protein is CASSPTSGTPYEQYF. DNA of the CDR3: TGTGCCAGCTCGCCTACTAGCGGGACCCCCTACGAGCAGTACTTC.

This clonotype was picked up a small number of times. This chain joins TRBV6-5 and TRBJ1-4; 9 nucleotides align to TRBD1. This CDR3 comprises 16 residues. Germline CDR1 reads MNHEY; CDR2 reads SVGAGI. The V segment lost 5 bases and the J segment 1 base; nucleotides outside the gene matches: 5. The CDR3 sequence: CASSLQGAGTNEKLFF. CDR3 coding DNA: TGTGCCAGCAGTCTACAGGGGGCAGGAACTAATGAAAAACTGTTTTTT.

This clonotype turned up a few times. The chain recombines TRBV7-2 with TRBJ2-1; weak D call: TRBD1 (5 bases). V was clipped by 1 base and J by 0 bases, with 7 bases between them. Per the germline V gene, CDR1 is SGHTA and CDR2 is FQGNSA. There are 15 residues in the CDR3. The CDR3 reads CASSLGRDSYNEQFF. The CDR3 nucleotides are TGTGCCAGCAGCTTAGGCAGGGACTCCTACAATGAGCAGTTCTTC.

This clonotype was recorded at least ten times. The chain's CDR3 is CASSSYRLAPYEQYF. The CDR3, as DNA: TGCGCCAGCAGCTCCTACCGACTAGCGCCCTACGAGCAGTACTTC. V gene TRBV4-3 combines with J gene TRBJ2-7; 8 nucleotides line up with TRBD2. CDR1 is LGHNA and CDR2 is YSLEER in the germline V gene. V gave up 5 bases and J gave up 2 bases; unmatched junction bases: 8. The CDR3 is made up of 15 amino acids.

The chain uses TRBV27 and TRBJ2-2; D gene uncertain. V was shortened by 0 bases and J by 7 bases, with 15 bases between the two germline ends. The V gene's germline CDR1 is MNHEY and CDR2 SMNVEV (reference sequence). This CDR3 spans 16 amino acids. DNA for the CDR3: TGTGCCAGCAGTTTATCATTCGGCGGCCGGCACGGGGAGCTGTTTTTT. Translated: CASSLSFGGRHGELFF.

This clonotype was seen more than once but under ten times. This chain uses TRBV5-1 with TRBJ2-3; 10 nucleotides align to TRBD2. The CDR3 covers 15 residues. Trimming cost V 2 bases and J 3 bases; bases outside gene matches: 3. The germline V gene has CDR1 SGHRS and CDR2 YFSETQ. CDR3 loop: CASSFGLAETDTQYF. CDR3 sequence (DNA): TGCGCCAGCAGCTTCGGACTAGCGGAAACAGATACGCAGTATTTT.

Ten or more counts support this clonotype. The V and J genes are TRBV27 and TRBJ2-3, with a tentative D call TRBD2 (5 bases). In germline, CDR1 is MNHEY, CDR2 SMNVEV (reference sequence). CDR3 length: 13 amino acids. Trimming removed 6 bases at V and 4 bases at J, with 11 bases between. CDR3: CASRLVGADTQYF. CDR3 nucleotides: TGTGCCAGCAGACTAGTGGGTGCAGATACGCAGTATTTT.

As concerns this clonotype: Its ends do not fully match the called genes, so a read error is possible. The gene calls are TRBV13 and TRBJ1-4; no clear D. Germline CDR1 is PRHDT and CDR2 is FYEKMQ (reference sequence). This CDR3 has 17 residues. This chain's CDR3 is CASSIGAKKELDEKLFF. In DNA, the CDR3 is TGTGCCAGCAGCATAGGAGCCAAGAAGGAATTAGATGAAAAACTGTTTTTT.

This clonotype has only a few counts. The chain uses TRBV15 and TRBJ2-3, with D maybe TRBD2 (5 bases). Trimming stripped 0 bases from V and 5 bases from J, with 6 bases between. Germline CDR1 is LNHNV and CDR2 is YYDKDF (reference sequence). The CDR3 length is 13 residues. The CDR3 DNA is TGTGCCACCAGCAGAGACGGGATAGATACGCAGTATTTT. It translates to CATSRDGIDTQYF.

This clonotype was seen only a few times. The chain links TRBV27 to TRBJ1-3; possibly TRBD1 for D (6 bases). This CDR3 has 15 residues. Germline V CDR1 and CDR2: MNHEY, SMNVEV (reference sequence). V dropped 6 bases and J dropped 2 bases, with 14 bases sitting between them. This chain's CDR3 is CASSRGQIPGNTIYF. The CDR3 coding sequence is TGTGCCAGCAGCCGCGGACAGATCCCTGGAAACACCATATATTTT.

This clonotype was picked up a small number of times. CDR3 DNA sequence: TGTGCCAGCGGCGGGGGGAAAGATACGCAGTATTTT. This translates into CASGGGKDTQYF. This chain uses TRBV28 with TRBJ2-3, with 8 bases matching TRBD2. The CDR3 sequence is 12 residues long. Trimming removed 8 bases from V and 5 bases from J; junction bases left unmatched: 3. Germline V gene lookup returns CDR1 MDHEN and CDR2 SYDVKM.

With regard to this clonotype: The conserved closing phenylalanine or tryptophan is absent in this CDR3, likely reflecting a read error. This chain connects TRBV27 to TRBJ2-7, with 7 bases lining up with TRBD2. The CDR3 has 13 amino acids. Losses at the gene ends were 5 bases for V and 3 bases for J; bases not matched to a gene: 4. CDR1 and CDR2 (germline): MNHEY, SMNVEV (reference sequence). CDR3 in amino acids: CASSLGGGYEQYL. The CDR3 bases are TGTGCCAGCAGTCTGGGGGGGGGCTACGAGCAGTACTTG.

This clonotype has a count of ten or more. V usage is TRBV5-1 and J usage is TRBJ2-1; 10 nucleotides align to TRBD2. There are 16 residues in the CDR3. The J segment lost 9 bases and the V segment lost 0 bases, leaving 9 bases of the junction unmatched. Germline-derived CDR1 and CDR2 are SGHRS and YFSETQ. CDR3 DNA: TGCGCCAGCAGCTTGGCTCCCCTAGCGGGAGTTGGTGAGCAGTTCTTC. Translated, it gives CASSLAPLAGVGEQFF.

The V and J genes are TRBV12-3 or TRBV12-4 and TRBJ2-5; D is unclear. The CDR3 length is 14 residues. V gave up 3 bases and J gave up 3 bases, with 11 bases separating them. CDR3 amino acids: CASSFSLAEETQYF. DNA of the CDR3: TGTGCCAGCAGTTTTTCGTTGGCGGAAGAGACCCAGTACTTC.

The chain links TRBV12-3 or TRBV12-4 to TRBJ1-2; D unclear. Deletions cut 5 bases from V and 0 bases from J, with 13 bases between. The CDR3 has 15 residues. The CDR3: CASSDPSGANYGYTF. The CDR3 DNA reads TGTGCCAGCAGTGACCCGTCGGGAGCTAACTATGGCTACACCTTC.

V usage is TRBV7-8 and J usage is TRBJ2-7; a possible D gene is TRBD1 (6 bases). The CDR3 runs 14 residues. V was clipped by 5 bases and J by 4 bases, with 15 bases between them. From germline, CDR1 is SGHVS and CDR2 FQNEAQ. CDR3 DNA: TGTGCCAGCAGCCGCACAGGGTCCCGGTACGAGCAGTACTTC. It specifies CASSRTGSRYEQYF.

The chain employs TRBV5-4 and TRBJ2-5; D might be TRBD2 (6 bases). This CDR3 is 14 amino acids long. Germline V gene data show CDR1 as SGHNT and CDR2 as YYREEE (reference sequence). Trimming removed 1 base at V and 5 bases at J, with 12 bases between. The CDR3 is CASSLTGAWETQYF. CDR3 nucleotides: TGTGCCAGCAGCTTGACGGGAGCTTGGGAGACCCAGTACTTC.

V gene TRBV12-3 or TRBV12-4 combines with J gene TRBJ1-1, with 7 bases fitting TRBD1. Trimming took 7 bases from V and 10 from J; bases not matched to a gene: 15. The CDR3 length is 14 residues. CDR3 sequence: CASTWGGGAMLAFF. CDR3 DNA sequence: TGTGCCAGCACCTGGGGAGGGGGCGCGATGTTAGCTTTCTTT.

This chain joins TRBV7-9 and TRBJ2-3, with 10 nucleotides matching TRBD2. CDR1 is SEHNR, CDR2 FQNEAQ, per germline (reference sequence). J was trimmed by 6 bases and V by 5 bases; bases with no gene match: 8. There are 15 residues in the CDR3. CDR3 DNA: TGTGCCAGCAGCGCCCCCGGGACTAGCGTGGATACGCAGTATTTT. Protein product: CASSAPGTSVDTQYF.